Presented here are 31 T cell receptor beta chains from one specimen sequenced in a study of cytomegalovirus exposure and HLA in healthy donors. A multiplex PCR was run with 60 Vbeta primers and 13 Jbeta primers. Libraries were prepared by immunoSEQ multiplex PCR; TCRdb keeps only in-frame clonotypes and omits some of them. The sample gives under 150,000 clones, about three quarters of which show up once; over 1% is in the top ten. Sequenced material: PBMCs. The receptors derive from a woman between 40 and 50 years old in good health and CMV-seronegative.

The V gene is TRBV11-2, the J gene TRBJ2-5, with 9 bases matching TRBD2. CDR1 SGHAT and CDR2 FQNNGV come from the germline V gene. V lost 5 bases, J lost 4 bases, and 8 bases stayed unmatched. The CDR3 spans 15 residues. CDR3 sequence reads: CASSLGLTSGETQYF. The DNA for the CDR3 is TGTGCCAGCAGCCTGGGTTTGACTAGCGGAGAGACCCAGTACTTC.

The chain is built from TRBV29-1 and TRBJ1-1; 7 nucleotides match TRBD1. V trimming: 6 bases; J trimming: 5 bases; junction bases outside the gene matches: 9. Germline assignment: CDR1 SQVTM and CDR2 ANQGSEA. The CDR3 covers 13 residues. The CDR3 nucleotides are TGCAGCGTGTACCGGGACAGAGGGACTGAAGCTTTCTTT. It codes for CSVYRDRGTEAFF.

In this sample, this clone turned up a few times. The chain recombines TRBV2 with TRBJ1-2; D might be TRBD1 (5 bases). Per the germline V gene, CDR1 is SNHLY and CDR2 is FYNNEI. Trimming left V 10 bases short and J 5 bases short, with 23 bases between. This CDR3 is 15 amino acids long. CDR3 amino acids: CANLGRAKGPYGYTF. CDR3 in DNA: TGTGCCAACCTGGGGAGGGCCAAGGGGCCTTATGGCTACACCTTC.

The chain joins TRBV2 to TRBJ2-5; TRBD2 aligns across 11 bases. The germline V gene encodes CDR1 SNHLY and CDR2 FYNNEI. This CDR3 is 14 amino acids long. Trimming removed 3 bases from V and 5 bases from J; junction bases left unmatched: 2. The CDR3 loop reads CASSDLAGGETQYF. The CDR3 nucleotides read TGTGCCAGCAGTGATTTAGCGGGGGGGGAGACCCAGTACTTC.

The chain links TRBV27 to TRBJ2-3; D is ambiguous. From germline, CDR1 is MNHEY and CDR2 SMNVEV (reference sequence). The V end was cut by 0 bases, the J end by 0 bases, with 4 bases between. The CDR3 is made up of 14 amino acids. Written as DNA, the CDR3 is TGTGCCAGCAGTTTATCACAGAGCACAGATACGCAGTATTTT. It translates to CASSLSQSTDTQYF.

Only a few counts were recorded for this clone. This chain joins TRBV7-9 and TRBJ2-5, with 8 bases aligning to TRBD2. V was clipped by 0 bases and J by 4 bases; unmatched bases: 13. The CDR3 runs 18 residues. Germline V gene lookup returns CDR1 SEHNR and CDR2 FQNEAQ (reference sequence). CDR3 protein: CASSLANSGALGGETQYF. In DNA, the CDR3 is TGTGCCAGCAGCTTAGCCAATAGCGGGGCCCTTGGGGGAGAGACCCAGTACTTC.

V usage is TRBV4-1 and J usage is TRBJ2-1, with TRBD2 identical over 7 bases. Germline CDR1 MGHRA, CDR2 YSYEKL. The V segment lost 4 bases and the J segment 7 bases; nucleotides outside the gene matches: 4. CDR3 length equals 13 residues. In DNA form, the CDR3 reads TGCGCCAGCAGCCTTGGACTAGAGAATGAGCAGTTCTTC. This codes for CASSLGLENEQFF.

This clone appeared a few times. This CDR3 is CASRPTSGGAGELFF. The CDR3, as DNA: TGCGCCAGCAGGCCTACTAGCGGGGGGGCCGGGGAGCTGTTTTTT. The rearrangement joins TRBV5-1 to TRBJ2-2; 13 bases are a match to TRBD2. V dropped 5 bases and J dropped 6; count of bases not matched to a gene: 4. This CDR3 is 15 amino acids long. Germline-derived CDR1 and CDR2 are SGHRS and YFSETQ.

The V call is TRBV19, the J call TRBJ1-5; 8 nucleotides align to TRBD1. The CDR3 is made up of 16 amino acids. The junction had 7 bases not matched to a gene; V was cut back by 3 bases and J by 3 bases. Germline CDR1 LNHDA, CDR2 SQIVND (reference sequence). CDR3 loop: CASSMLDRGPNQPQHF. DNA for the CDR3: TGTGCCAGTAGTATGCTCGACAGGGGCCCCAATCAGCCCCAGCATTTT.

Only one count was recorded for this clone. V usage is TRBV7-9 and J usage is TRBJ1-4; TRBD1 aligns across 8 bases. The CDR3 spans 16 residues. The V and J ends lost 5 bases and 6 bases, in that order; junction bases with no gene match: 11. Germline V lookup: CDR1 SEHNR, CDR2 FQNEAQ (reference sequence). The CDR3 sequence is CASSLGQGIRYEKLFF. In DNA form, the CDR3 reads TGTGCCAGCAGCCTCGGACAGGGAATAAGATATGAAAAACTGTTTTTT.

This clone showed up just a few times. The chain is built from TRBV5-6 and TRBJ1-2; 8 bases fit TRBD1. The ends lost 5 bases at V and 4 bases at J; junction bases unmatched: 13. The CDR3 spans 16 residues. CDR1 and CDR2 from the germline V gene are SGHDT and YYEEEE. CDR3 coding DNA: TGTGCCAGCAGTTGGGACAGGCGACTCGGAAGCTATGGCTACACCTTC. Translating gives CASSWDRRLGSYGYTF.

This clone was observed a handful of times. The J gene is TRBJ2-5, the V gene TRBV5-6, with a possible D match to TRBD1 (6 bases). Germline V CDR1 and CDR2: SGHDT, YYEEEE. Trimming cost V 0 bases and J 1 base, with 10 bases left between them. The CDR3 sequence is 15 residues long. The CDR3 loop is CASSLVAGVQETQYF. The CDR3 bases are TGTGCCAGCAGCTTGGTTGCAGGGGTCCAAGAGACCCAGTACTTC.

The chain is built from TRBV6-1 and TRBJ1-5; weak D call: TRBD1 (6 bases). This CDR3 has 15 amino acids. Per the germline V gene, CDR1 is MNHNS and CDR2 is SASEGT. The V and J ends lost 4 bases and 7 bases respectively, with 17 bases between them. CDR3 sequence: CASSVPSRGQQPQHF. CDR3 bases: TGTGCCAGCAGTGTTCCCTCCAGGGGTCAGCAGCCCCAGCATTTT.

The chain has TRBV15 and TRBJ2-7, with 7 bases aligning to TRBD1. Per the germline V gene, CDR1 is LNHNV and CDR2 is YYDKDF (reference sequence). The V gene end was trimmed by 6 bases and the J gene end by 0 bases; junction bases not matched to a gene: 8. CDR3 length: 15 amino acids. The CDR3 sequence is CATSYDRVSSYEQYV. The CDR3, as DNA: TGTGCCACCAGTTACGACAGGGTAAGCTCCTACGAGCAGTACGTC.

On this clone: At the DNA level, this CDR3 is encoded by other sequences in the same sample as well. The chain carries TRBV5-6 and TRBJ2-3, with no clear D. Germline lookup yields CDR1 SGHDT and CDR2 YYEEEE. V gave up 0 bases and J gave up 3 bases, with 5 bases separating them. The CDR3 consists of 13 residues. The CDR3, as DNA: TGTGCCAGCAGCTTGGATCGGACAGATACGCAGTATTTT. Translation: CASSLDRTDTQYF.

The chain joins TRBV11-2 to TRBJ2-2, with TRBD2 matching 16 bases. The CDR3 contains 19 residues. J was trimmed by 0 bases and V by 5 bases; bases with no gene match: 6. Looked up from germline, CDR1 is SGHAT and CDR2 is FQNNGV. The CDR3 nucleotides are TGTGCCAGCAGCACGTCCGGGACTAGCGGGGGGGCGAACACCGGGGAGCTGTTTTTT. Translation gives CASSTSGTSGGANTGELFF.

V gene TRBV7-8 combines with J gene TRBJ2-3, with D possibly matching TRBD2 (6 bases). V lost 5 bases to trimming and J lost 6 bases, with 21 bases between them. The CDR3 is made up of 16 amino acids. Germline V gene sequence: CDR1 SGHVS, CDR2 FQNEAQ. CDR3 sequence reads: CASSHRRTGVLDTQYF. DNA for the CDR3: TGTGCCAGCAGCCACCGCCGGACGGGGGTTTTGGATACGCAGTATTTT.

The gene calls are TRBV27 and TRBJ2-3, with 9 bases matching TRBD2. Germline CDR1 and CDR2: MNHEY and SMNVEV (reference sequence). Trimming cost V 6 bases and J 5 bases; bases outside gene matches: 15. This CDR3 has 17 amino acids. CDR3 sequence reads: CASSPVLSGSWGDTQYF. The CDR3 region has the DNA TGTGCCAGCAGCCCTGTCCTTAGCGGGAGTTGGGGAGATACGCAGTATTTT.

This clone was recorded a few times. V gene TRBV5-4 combines with J gene TRBJ1-1, with 12 positions matching TRBD1. The CDR3 runs to 13 residues. The junction had 5 bases not matched to a gene; V was cut back by 3 bases and J by 11 bases. CDR1 and CDR2 (germline): SGHNT, YYREEE (reference sequence). CDR3 DNA: TGTGCCAGCAGCTGGGGACAGGGGGCGCCGGCTTTCTTT. It codes for CASSWGQGAPAFF.

This chain joins TRBV15 and TRBJ1-1; a weak D match, TRBD1 (6 bases). Germline values: CDR1 LNHNV, CDR2 YYDKDF (reference sequence). The CDR3 runs 14 residues. V was cut by 5 bases and J by 4 bases, with 14 bases left in between. DNA for the CDR3: TGTGCCACCAGCCCTAGTCCAGGGGTCACTGAAGCTTTCTTT. This codes for CATSPSPGVTEAFF.

This chain uses TRBV4-3 with TRBJ2-3; 9 nucleotides align to TRBD1. Losses at the gene ends were 4 bases for V and 0 bases for J; bases not matched to a gene: 2. Germline-derived CDR1 and CDR2 are LGHNA and YSLEER. This CDR3 has 15 residues. CDR3 amino acids: CASSPGQGSTDTQYF. Here the CDR3 DNA reads TGCGCCAGCAGCCCTGGACAGGGGAGCACAGATACGCAGTATTTT.

V is TRBV9 and J is TRBJ2-2; TRBD1 agrees at 9 bases. Germline V CDR1 and CDR2: SGDLS, YYNGEE. J was trimmed by 5 bases and V by 4 bases; bases with no gene match: 12. The CDR3 length is 17 residues. The CDR3 loop reads CASSLAPIQGATGELFF. Written as DNA, the CDR3 is TGTGCCAGCAGCCTCGCTCCAATACAGGGGGCGACCGGGGAGCTGTTTTTT.

V gene TRBV15 combines with J gene TRBJ1-2, with 9 bases aligning to TRBD1. V gave up 3 bases and J gave up 6 bases; unmatched junction bases: 5. The CDR3 contains 14 residues. Per the germline V gene, CDR1 is LNHNV and CDR2 is YYDKDF (reference sequence). The CDR3 spells CATSSYDRGNGYTF. In DNA form, the CDR3 reads TGTGCCACCAGCAGCTACGACAGGGGGAATGGCTACACCTTC.

CDR3 nucleotide sequence: TGTGCCACCAGCAGAGATCGGACAGGGATGCGTAGCAATCAGCCCCAGCATTTT. Its translation: CATSRDRTGMRSNQPQHF. The chain joins TRBV15 to TRBJ1-5; TRBD1 matches at 8 bases. After removal of 0 bases from V and 0 bases from J, the junction contained 7 bases not matched to a gene. Germline V gives CDR1 LNHNV, CDR2 YYDKDF (reference sequence). This CDR3 is built from 18 residues.

The genes are TRBV7-2 and TRBJ1-5; D not resolved. The V end lost 4 bases, the J end lost 4 bases, and 14 bases lay between the germline ends. There are 15 residues in the CDR3. Germline CDR1 SGHTA, CDR2 FQGNSA. The CDR3 coding sequence is TGTGCCAGCAGCTCGCGATTAGGAGGTAATCAGCCCCAGCATTTT. Translated, it gives CASSSRLGGNQPQHF.

This chain links TRBV7-9 with TRBJ2-3, with 8 bases aligning to TRBD2. The V gene's germline CDR1 is SEHNR and CDR2 FQNEAQ (reference sequence). This CDR3 is 17 amino acids long. Germline trimming cut 5 bases from V and 1 base from J; bases unmatched to any gene: 11. CDR3 sequence reads: CASSPFKGGLGTDTQYF. CDR3 coding DNA: TGTGCCAGCAGCCCCTTCAAGGGGGGACTAGGCACAGATACGCAGTATTTT.

The chain couples TRBV7-8 to TRBJ1-1; 8 nucleotides line up with TRBD1. The CDR3 runs 14 residues. With V trimmed by 3 bases and J by 5 bases, 5 bases remained unmatched. Germline V gene data show CDR1 as SGHVS and CDR2 as FQNEAQ. In nucleotides, the CDR3 is TGTGCCAGCAGCTTCCGGGACAGGAGGACTGAAGCTTTCTTT. It yields the protein CASSFRDRRTEAFF.

V is TRBV7-6 and J is TRBJ2-3, with D possibly matching TRBD1 (5 bases). Trimming pared 2 bases from V and 8 bases from J, leaving 14 bases between. Germline lookup yields CDR1 SGHVS and CDR2 FNYEAQ. The CDR3 spans 14 residues. The CDR3 here is CASSLPGFPATQYF. CDR3 bases: TGTGCCAGCAGCTTACCAGGGTTTCCCGCTACGCAGTATTTT. The variable domain in full, completed from reference TRBV7-6 and TRBJ2-3, reads GAGVSQSPRYKVTKRGQDVALRCDPISGHVSLYWYRQALGQGPEFLTYFNYEAQQDKSGLPNDRFSAERPEGSISTLTIQRTEQRDSAMYRCASSLPGFPATQYFGPGTRLTVL.

This chain links TRBV9 with TRBJ2-3; D is possibly TRBD2 (5 bases). The CDR3 spans 16 residues. In germline, CDR1 is SGDLS, CDR2 YYNGEE. With 0 bases removed from V and 1 base from J, the gap between germline ends came to 12 bases. The CDR3 reads CASSVVSAGGTDTQYF. The DNA for the CDR3 is TGTGCCAGCAGCGTAGTGTCGGCCGGGGGCACAGATACGCAGTATTTT.

The chain joins TRBV12-5 to TRBJ2-1; perhaps TRBD2 as D (5 bases). V lost 2 bases, J lost 7 bases, and 21 bases lay in between. The germline gives CDR1 LGHNT, CDR2 FRNRAP. The CDR3 extends over 17 amino acids. The CDR3: CASGLSGEFGRVNEQFF. The CDR3 DNA is TGTGCTAGTGGTTTGAGTGGGGAGTTCGGGCGTGTGAATGAGCAGTTCTTC.

The gene calls are TRBV5-4 and TRBJ2-5; 8 bases agree with TRBD2. Per germline, CDR1 SGHNT and CDR2 YYREEE (reference sequence). After removal of 0 bases from V and 0 bases from J, the junction contained 7 bases not matched to a gene. This CDR3 contains 17 residues. The CDR3 DNA reads TGTGCCAGCAGCTTGGGAGGGCGGGGGGCGAACCAAGAGACCCAGTACTTC. This gives the protein CASSLGGRGANQETQYF.